The present TCR beta chain was sequenced within a study of blood T cell repertoires in COVID-19. This table comes from immunoSEQ multiplex PCR, and its TCRdb copy is limited to in-frame clones, with some not included. This table has about 360,000 clones, 65% to 90% appearing once. The CDR3 totals 15 residues. Germline V gene lookup returns CDR1 MNHEY and CDR2 SVGAGI. Trimming stripped 7 bases from V and 0 bases from J, with 13 bases between. J is TRBJ2-1 and V is TRBV6-5; TRBD2 is a possible D gene (6 bases). This clonotype was obtained from a woman aged 55-69 years with COVID-19, enrolled during active disease. Sequencing was done on a sample of peripheral blood. CDR3 bases: TGTGCCAGCATTAGTGGGAGGAGCTCCTACAATGAGCAGTTCTTC. Its protein is CASISGRSSYNEQFF.